This T cell receptor (beta chain) was captured by sequencing in a study of T cell responses to AZD1222 COVID-19 vaccine. On this clone: Its cognate antigen is unknown.

Produced via immunoSEQ multiplex PCR; TCRdb's table is partial and in-frame only. The sample records some 140,000 clones, 90% to 95% being singletons. V was clipped by 3 bases and J by 8 bases, with 16 bases between them. The germline V gene encodes CDR1 MGHRA and CDR2 YSYEKL. There are 14 residues in the CDR3. Study-level results: After two AZD1222 doses, spike-specific TCR breadth and depth rose versus day 0. The sample set comprised mostly white British donors with more females, and clonal diversity was possibly underestimated. Just a handful of AZD1222 recipients tested seropositive at baseline. The study sampled repertoires only after the peak T cell response.

This sequence originates from an adult in good health. The sample here was peripheral blood, taken on day 0 of AZD1222 vaccination. The gene calls are TRBV4-1 and TRBJ1-2; possibly TRBD1 for D (5 bases). The CDR3 region has the DNA TGCGCCAGCAGCCACGAGGGCCGGGGGGGAGGCTACACCTTC. Amino acid sequence: CASSHEGRGGGYTF.